The clone carrying this T cell receptor (beta chain) was seen a few times. Its antigen is as yet unknown. TCRdb processed the 5' RACE reads anew with MiXCR; each CDR3 protein has one entry. This table holds 400,000 to 500,000 distinct CDR3 sequences, roughly 18% found once. These data come from a study of T-cell memory formation after mild COVID-19. Study-wide background: For the most part, TCR clusters were specific to one donor. Study observations and caveats: Mainly CM and EM harbored the contracting CD4+ clones; mainly EMRA harbored the CD8+ ones. The SARS-CoV-2 specificity of second-wave clones reaching peak at day 37 remained unverified.

The CDR3 covers 15 residues. The chain combines TRBV21-1 with TRBJ2-2; the table's TRBD1 call for D was not verified on the DNA. TRBV21-1 is listed as a pseudogene. The TCR comes from a man younger than 30 who had mild COVID-19 (a few samples of this study predate the infection). Cell type and time point are not known. Sequenced: PBMCs or a T cell subset sorted from them (not recorded which). The CDR3 region is CASSARDRVPGELFF. The CDR3 DNA is TGTGCCAGCAGCGCACGGGACAGGGTCCCCGGGGAGCTGTTTTTT.